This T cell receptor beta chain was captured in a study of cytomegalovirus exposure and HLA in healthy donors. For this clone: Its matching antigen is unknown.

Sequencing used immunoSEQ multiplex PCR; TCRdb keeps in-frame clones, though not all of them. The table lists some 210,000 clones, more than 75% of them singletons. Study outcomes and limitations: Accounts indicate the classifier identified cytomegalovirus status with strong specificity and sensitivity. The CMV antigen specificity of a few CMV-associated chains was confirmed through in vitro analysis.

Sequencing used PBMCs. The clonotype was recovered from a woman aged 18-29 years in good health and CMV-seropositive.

The DNA for the CDR3 is TGCGCCAGCAGCATACAGGTAACCTCCTACGAGCAGTACTTC. Protein: CASSIQVTSYEQYF. This chain links TRBV5-1 with TRBJ2-7; perhaps TRBD1 as D (5 bases). The CDR3 runs to 14 residues. V dropped 4 bases and J dropped 0 bases, with 11 bases sitting between them. Germline-derived CDR1 and CDR2 are SGHRS and YFSETQ.